This is a list of T cell receptor beta chains from one sample in a study of CD8 T cells in ankylosing spondylitis. In TCRdb, the 5' RACE reads were re-called with MiXCR into one record per CDR3 protein. The sample yields around 340,000 distinct CDR3 sequences, roughly 14% seen once. Sequencing used blood, either unsorted or a sorted T cell fraction (not recorded which). The receptors shown here come from a male donor with ankylosing spondylitis or in good health (not recorded which). The CDR3 runs from the conserved cysteine through the conserved F or W. D genes are given only for firm matches. Clone size is stated in some rows and not others, as once, few, many or a class when expanded.

j_gene | abundance | v_gene | d_gene | CDR3aa | CDR3nt
TRBJ2-1 | NA | TRBV6-5 | NA | CASSASTTLPYNEQFF | TGTGCCAGCAGTGCCTCGACTACCCTTCCCTACAATGAGCAGTTCTTC
TRBJ2-4 | NA | TRBV20-1 | NA | CSARLAKGKNIQYF | TGCAGTGCTAGACTAGCGAAGGGCAAAAACATTCAGTACTTC
TRBJ2-7 | many | TRBV12-3/TRBV12-4 | NA | CASSSGGPREQYF | TGTGCCAGCAGTTCCGGGGGACCGCGGGAGCAGTACTTC
TRBJ2-7 | NA | TRBV20-1 | TRBD1 | CSARDGQGAYEQYF | TGCAGTGCTAGAGACGGACAGGGGGCCTACGAGCAGTACTTC
TRBJ2-1 | NA | TRBV9 | NA | CASSEEVTYNEQFF | TGTGCCAGCAGCGAGGAGGTAACCTACAATGAGCAGTTCTTC
TRBJ2-7 | few | TRBV4-1 | TRBD1 | CASSPAGQGFEQYF | TGCGCCAGCAGCCCCGCCGGACAGGGGTTCGAGCAGTACTTC
TRBJ1-2 | NA | TRBV6-1 | NA | CASSRATNYGYTF | TGTGCCAGCAGTCGTGCAACTAACTATGGCTACACCTTC
TRBJ1-1 | few | TRBV6-5 | TRBD1 | CASRTGDTEAFF | TGTGCCAGCCGGACAGGGGACACTGAAGCTTTCTTT
TRBJ2-5 | NA | TRBV10-2 | NA | CACGAPGAVGETQYF | TGCGCCTGCGGGGCCCCAGGGGCGGTAGGAGAGACCCAGTACTTC
TRBJ2-1 | NA | TRBV15 | TRBD2 | CATQPGGEYNEQFF | TGTGCCACCCAACCGGGGGGGGAATACAATGAGCAGTTCTTC
TRBJ1-5 | few | TRBV7-9 | NA | CASSPGGHRDNQPQHF | TGTGCCAGCAGCCCAGGTGGGCACAGGGACAATCAGCCCCAGCATTTT
TRBJ2-1 | medium-sized | TRBV29-1 | TRBD2 | CSVEILAGARDEQFF | TGCAGCGTTGAAATTCTAGCGGGAGCTAGGGATGAGCAGTTCTTC
TRBJ2-1 | few | TRBV12-3/TRBV12-4 | NA | CASSPRGEGLPYNEQFF | TGTGCCAGCAGCCCCAGGGGGGAAGGGCTCCCCTACAATGAGCAGTTCTTC
TRBJ1-1 | NA | TRBV12-3/TRBV12-4 | TRBD1 | CASSLTGVAFF | TGTGCCAGCAGCCTGACAGGGGTCGCTTTCTTT
TRBJ1-6 | NA | TRBV12-3/TRBV12-4 | TRBD1 | CASSPGTGVRPLHF | TGTGCCAGCAGTCCCGGGACAGGGGTTCGACCCCTCCACTTT